Given below is one T cell receptor (beta chain) in context. Its antigen is as yet unknown. The data originate from a study of OX40 agonist ivuxolimab in advanced cancers. About the study: Three dose-escalation patients had partial responses: one with hepatocellular carcinoma and two with cutaneous melanoma. Overall study results and limits: Antigens targeted by the expanded peripheral T cells were not determined.

Germline lookup yields CDR1 GTSNPN and CDR2 SVGIG (reference sequence). The CDR3 length is 13 residues. Trimming pared 2 bases from V and 5 bases from J, leaving 12 bases between. With autoimmune disease history or systemic immunosuppression, patients were excluded. Method: immunoSEQ multiplex PCR; TCRdb's copy keeps in-frame clones and lacks some. The sample has approximately 26,000 clones, around three quarters seen once. Sample: CD4+ or CD8+ T cells sorted from blood, taken in a trial of the OX40 agonist ivuxolimab. This clonotype was sampled from an adult with an advanced solid tumor such as melanoma, head and neck, liver or kidney cancer. The V gene is TRBV30, the J gene TRBJ1-2; TRBD1 might be the D (5 bases). This chain's CDR3 is CAWSLGKGYGYTF. The CDR3 DNA reads TGTGCCTGGAGTCTGGGGAAGGGGTATGGCTACACCTTC.